This TCR beta chain is from a study of shared clonotypes between healthy human individuals. Findings and caveats of the study: Clonotypes not shared had lower generation probabilities than those common to all four donors. With few donors, the genetic and exposure-history diversity represented was limited.

The ends lost 4 bases at V and 4 bases at J; junction bases unmatched: 6. CDR1 and CDR2 from the germline V gene are SEHNR and FQNEAQ (reference sequence). The CDR3 length is 16 residues. CD45RO-negative, CCR7-positively selected cells formed the naive CD8 fraction, excluding terminally differentiated effector memory CD45RA+ cells. Sequenced by immunoSEQ multiplex PCR; TCRdb stores in-frame clones only, minus some. The data show 650,000 to 800,000 clones, 92% seen once. Worth noting for this clone: The target antigen is unknown.

The chain has TRBV7-9 and TRBJ2-1, with 11 bases that match TRBD2. The source of this sequence is a man younger than 40 in good health. The sequenced material came from naive CD8+ T cells sorted from blood. The CDR3 DNA reads TGTGCCAGCAGCTCCCTGACTAGCGGGGAATACAATGAGCAGTTCTTC. This gives the protein CASSSLTSGEYNEQFF. Full variable domain (outside the CDR3, taken from reference TRBV7-9 and TRBJ2-1): DTGVSQNPRHKITKRGQNVTFRCDPISEHNRLYWYRQTLGQGPEFLTYFQNEAQLEKSRLLSDRFSAERPKGSFSTLEIQRTEQGDSAMYLCASSSLTSGEYNEQFFGPGTRLTVL.